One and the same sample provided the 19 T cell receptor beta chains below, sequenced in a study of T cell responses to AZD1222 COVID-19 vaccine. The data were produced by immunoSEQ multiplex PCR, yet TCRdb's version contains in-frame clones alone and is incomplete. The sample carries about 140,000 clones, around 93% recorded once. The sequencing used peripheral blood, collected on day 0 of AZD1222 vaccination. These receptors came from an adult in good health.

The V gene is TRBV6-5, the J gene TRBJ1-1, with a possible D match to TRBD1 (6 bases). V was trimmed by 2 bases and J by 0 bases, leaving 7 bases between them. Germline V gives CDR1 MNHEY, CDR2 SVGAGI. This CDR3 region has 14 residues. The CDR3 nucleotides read TGTGCCAGCAGTTACAGGGGGTTGAACACTGAAGCTTTCTTT. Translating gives CASSYRGLNTEAFF.

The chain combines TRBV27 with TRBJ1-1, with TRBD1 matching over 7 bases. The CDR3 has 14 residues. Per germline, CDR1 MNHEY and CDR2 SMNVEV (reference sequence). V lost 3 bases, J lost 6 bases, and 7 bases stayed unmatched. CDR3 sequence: CASSFRRGQSEAFF. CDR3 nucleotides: TGTGCCAGCAGTTTTAGGAGGGGGCAATCTGAAGCTTTCTTT.

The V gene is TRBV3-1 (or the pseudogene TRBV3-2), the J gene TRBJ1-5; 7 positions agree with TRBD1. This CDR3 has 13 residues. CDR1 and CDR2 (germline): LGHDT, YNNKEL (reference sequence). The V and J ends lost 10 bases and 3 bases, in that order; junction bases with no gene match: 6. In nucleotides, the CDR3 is TGTGCCACCCAGGGGGGGCCCAATCAGCCCCAGCATTTT. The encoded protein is CATQGGPNQPQHF.

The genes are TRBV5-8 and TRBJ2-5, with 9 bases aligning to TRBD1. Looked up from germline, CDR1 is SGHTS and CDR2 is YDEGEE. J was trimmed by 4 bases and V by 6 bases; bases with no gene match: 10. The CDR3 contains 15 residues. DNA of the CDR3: TGTGCCAGCAACATAGGGACAGGGAAGGGAGAGACCCAGTACTTC. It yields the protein CASNIGTGKGETQYF.

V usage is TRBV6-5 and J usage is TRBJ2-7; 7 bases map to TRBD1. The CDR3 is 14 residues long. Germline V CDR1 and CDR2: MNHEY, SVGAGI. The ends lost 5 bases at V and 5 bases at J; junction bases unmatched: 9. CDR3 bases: TGTGCCAGCAGTCGACAGGGTAGAGGGAACGAGCAGTACTTC. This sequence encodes CASSRQGRGNEQYF.

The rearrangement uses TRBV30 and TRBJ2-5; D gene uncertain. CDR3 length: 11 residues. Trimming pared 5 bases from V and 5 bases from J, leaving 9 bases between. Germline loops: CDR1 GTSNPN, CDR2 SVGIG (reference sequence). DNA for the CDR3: TGTGCCTGGGAGTTGGCGGAGACCCAGTACTTC. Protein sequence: CAWELAETQYF. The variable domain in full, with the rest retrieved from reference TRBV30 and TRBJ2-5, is SQTIHQWPATLVQPVGSPLSLECTVEGTSNPNLYWYRQAAGRGLQLLFYSVGIGQISSEVPQNLSASRPQDRQFILSSKKLLLSDSGFYLCAWELAETQYFGPGTRLLVL.

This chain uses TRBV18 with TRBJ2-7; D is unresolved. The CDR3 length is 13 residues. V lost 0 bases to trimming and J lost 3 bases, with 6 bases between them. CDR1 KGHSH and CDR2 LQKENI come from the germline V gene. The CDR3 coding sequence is TGTGCCAGCTCACCACCGGTTGTCTACGAGCAGTACTTC. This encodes CASSPPVVYEQYF.

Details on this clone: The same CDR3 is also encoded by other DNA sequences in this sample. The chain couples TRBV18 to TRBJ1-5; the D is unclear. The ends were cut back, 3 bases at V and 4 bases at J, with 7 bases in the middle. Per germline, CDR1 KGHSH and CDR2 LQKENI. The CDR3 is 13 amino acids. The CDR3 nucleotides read TGTGCCAGCTCACCCGGAGTTAATCAGCCCCAGCATTTT. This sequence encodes CASSPGVNQPQHF.

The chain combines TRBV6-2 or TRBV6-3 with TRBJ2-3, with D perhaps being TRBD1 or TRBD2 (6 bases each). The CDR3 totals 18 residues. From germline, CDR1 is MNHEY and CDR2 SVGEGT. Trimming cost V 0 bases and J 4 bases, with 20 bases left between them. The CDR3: CASSYSIHNGGIPDTQYF. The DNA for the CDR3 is TGTGCCAGCAGTTACTCGATTCACAACGGGGGCATCCCAGATACGCAGTATTTT.

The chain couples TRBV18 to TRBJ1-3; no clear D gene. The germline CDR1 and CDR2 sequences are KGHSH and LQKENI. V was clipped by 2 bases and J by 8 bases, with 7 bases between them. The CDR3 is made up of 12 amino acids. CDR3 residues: CASSPGVDTIYF. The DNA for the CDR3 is TGTGCCAGCTCACCAGGGGTGGACACCATATATTTT.

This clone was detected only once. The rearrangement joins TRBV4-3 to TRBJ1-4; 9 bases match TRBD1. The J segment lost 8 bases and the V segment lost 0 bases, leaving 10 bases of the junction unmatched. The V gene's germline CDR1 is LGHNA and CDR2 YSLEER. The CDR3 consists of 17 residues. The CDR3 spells CASSQEAPGTGYEKLFF. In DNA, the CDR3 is TGCGCCAGCAGCCAAGAAGCCCCCGGGACAGGGTACGAAAAACTGTTTTTT.

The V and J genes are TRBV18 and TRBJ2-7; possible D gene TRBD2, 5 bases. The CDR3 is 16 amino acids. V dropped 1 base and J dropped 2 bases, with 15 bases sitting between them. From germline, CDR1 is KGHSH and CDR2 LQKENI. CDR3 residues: CASSPLHELGTYEQYF. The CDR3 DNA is TGTGCCAGCTCACCACTACACGAACTAGGTACCTACGAGCAGTACTTC.

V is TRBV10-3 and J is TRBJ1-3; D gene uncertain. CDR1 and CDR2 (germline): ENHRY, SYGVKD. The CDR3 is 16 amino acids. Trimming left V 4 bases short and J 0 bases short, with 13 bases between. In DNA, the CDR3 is TGTGCCATCAGTGGGTCAGCAAGCCTCTCTGGAAACACCATATATTTT. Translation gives CAISGSASLSGNTIYF.

The CDR3 reads CASSRTGGGEKLFF. CDR3 nucleotide sequence: TGTGCCAGCAGCAGGACAGGGGGAGGTGAAAAACTGTTTTTT. V usage is TRBV9 and J usage is TRBJ1-4, with 10 bases that match TRBD1. CDR1 SGDLS and CDR2 YYNGEE come from the germline V gene. J was trimmed by 7 bases and V by 4 bases; bases with no gene match: 4. The CDR3 extends over 14 amino acids.

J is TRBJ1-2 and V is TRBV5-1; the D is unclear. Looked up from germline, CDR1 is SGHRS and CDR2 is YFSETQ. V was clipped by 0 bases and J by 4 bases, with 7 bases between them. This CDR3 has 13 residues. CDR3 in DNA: TGCGCCAGCAGCTTGGGTGTCTCCTATGGCTACACCTTC. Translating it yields CASSLGVSYGYTF. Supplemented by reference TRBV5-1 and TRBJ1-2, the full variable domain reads KAGVTQTPRYLIKTRGQQVTLSCSPISGHRSVSWYQQTPGQGLQFLFEYFSETQRNKGNFPGRFSGRQFSNSRSEMNVSTLELGDSALYLCASSLGVSYGYTFGSGTRLTVV.

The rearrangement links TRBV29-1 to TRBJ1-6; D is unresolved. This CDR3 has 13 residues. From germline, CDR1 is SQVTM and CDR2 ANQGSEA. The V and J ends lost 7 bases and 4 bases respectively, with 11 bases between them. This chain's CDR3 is CSAATSYNSPLHF. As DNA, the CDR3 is TGCAGCGCCGCGACATCTTATAATTCACCCCTCCACTTT.

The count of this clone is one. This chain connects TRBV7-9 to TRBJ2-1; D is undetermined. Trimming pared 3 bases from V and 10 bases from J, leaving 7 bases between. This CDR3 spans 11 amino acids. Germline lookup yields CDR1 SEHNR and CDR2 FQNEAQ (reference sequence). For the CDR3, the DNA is TGTGCCAGCAGCTTCATGGGGGAGCAGTTCTTC. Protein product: CASSFMGEQFF.

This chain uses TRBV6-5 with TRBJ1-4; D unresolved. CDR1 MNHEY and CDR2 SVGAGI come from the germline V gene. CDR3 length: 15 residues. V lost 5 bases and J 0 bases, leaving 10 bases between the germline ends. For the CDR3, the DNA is TGTGCCAGCAGTACCCGGACGGCAACTAATGAAAAACTGTTTTTT. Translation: CASSTRTATNEKLFF.

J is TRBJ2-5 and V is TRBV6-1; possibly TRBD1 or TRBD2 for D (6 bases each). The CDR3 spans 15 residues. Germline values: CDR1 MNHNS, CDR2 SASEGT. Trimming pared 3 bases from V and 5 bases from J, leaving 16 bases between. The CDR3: CASSDNGGLGETQYF. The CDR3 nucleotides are TGTGCCAGCAGTGATAACGGGGGCTTGGGTGAGACCCAGTACTTC.